Listed below are T cell receptor beta chains from one sample, sequenced in a study of tumor-infiltrating lymphocytes in primary liver carcinoma. Each CDR3 protein is one row after TCRdb ran MiXCR on the multiplex PCR reads. The sample lists a few hundred thousand distinct CDR3 sequences, roughly three fifths occurring once. Input material: peripheral blood. The receptors stem from a woman in her 30s with primary liver carcinoma and hepatitis B virus infection. Both conserved end residues are part of each CDR3. The D gene is left open where the match is weak. Clone size is given for some rows only: seen once, a few or many times, or a class if the clone is expanded.

j_gene: TRBJ2-5
abundance: -
d_gene: TRBD2
v_gene: TRBV5-5
CDR3nt: TGTACCAGCAGCAGACTAGCGGGAGGGCCAGGAGAGACCCAGTACTTC
CDR3aa: CTSSRLAGGPGETQYF

j_gene: TRBJ1-1
abundance: -
d_gene: -
v_gene: TRBV7-9
CDR3nt: TGTGCCAGCAGCCCCGCCGGTGAAGCTTTCTTT
CDR3aa: CASSPAGEAFF

j_gene: TRBJ1-1
abundance: -
d_gene: TRBD1
v_gene: TRBV6-6
CDR3nt: TGTACCAGCAGTGAAGGATCCGGGACAGGGGGCCTGAACACTGAAGCTTTCTTT
CDR3aa: CTSSEGSGTGGLNTEAFF

j_gene: TRBJ2-5
abundance: -
d_gene: -
v_gene: TRBV5-1
CDR3nt: TGCGCCAGCAGCTTGTTCCAGGCCATGGATCAGTACTTC
CDR3aa: CASSLFQAMDQYF

j_gene: TRBJ2-1
abundance: -
d_gene: -
v_gene: TRBV11-2
CDR3nt: TGTGCCAGCAGCCCCACAATTGGAGGGCCCTACTACAGTGAGCAGTTCTTC
CDR3aa: CASSPTIGGPYYSEQFF

j_gene: TRBJ2-4
abundance: -
d_gene: -
v_gene: TRBV12-3/TRBV12-4
CDR3nt: TGTGTCAGCAGTTTCGGACTTACGGGGGCCAAAAACATTCAGTACTTC
CDR3aa: CVSSFGLTGAKNIQYF

j_gene: TRBJ2-1
abundance: few
d_gene: TRBD2
v_gene: TRBV6-5
CDR3nt: TGTGCCAGCAGTCACACTAGCGGGAGGTCTTCCTACAATGAGCAGTTCTTC
CDR3aa: CASSHTSGRSSYNEQFF

j_gene: TRBJ2-2
abundance: -
d_gene: -
v_gene: TRBV11-3
CDR3nt: TGTACCATCAGCTTAGGCGACGTTACCGGGGAGCTGTTTTTT
CDR3aa: CTISLGDVTGELFF

j_gene: TRBJ2-4
abundance: -
d_gene: TRBD1
v_gene: TRBV10-3
CDR3nt: TGTGCCATCAGTAGAGACAGGGTAACGGACATTCAGTACTTC
CDR3aa: CAISRDRVTDIQYF

j_gene: TRBJ2-1
abundance: -
d_gene: -
v_gene: TRBV5-4
CDR3nt: TGTGCCAGCATCTTGGGTCAGGTTGAGCAGTTCTTC
CDR3aa: CASILGQVEQFF

j_gene: TRBJ2-7
abundance: few
d_gene: -
v_gene: TRBV5-1
CDR3nt: TGCGCCAGCAGGTCAAGGGACTCCTACGAGCAGTACTTC
CDR3aa: CASRSRDSYEQYF

j_gene: TRBJ2-2
abundance: -
d_gene: TRBD2
v_gene: TRBV7-8
CDR3nt: TGTGCCAGCAGCTTATCCCGGGGACTAGCCGGGGAGCTGTTTTTT
CDR3aa: CASSLSRGLAGELFF

j_gene: TRBJ2-7
abundance: -
d_gene: -
v_gene: TRBV7-3
CDR3nt: TGTGCCAGCAGCTCGTCCCCAGAGCAGTACTTC
CDR3aa: CASSSSPEQYF

j_gene: TRBJ2-4
abundance: -
d_gene: -
v_gene: TRBV12-3/TRBV12-4
CDR3nt: TGTGCCAGCAGTCTCGGACTTTCAGGTGGCAACAACATTCAGTACTTC
CDR3aa: CASSLGLSGGNNIQYF

j_gene: TRBJ1-5
abundance: many
d_gene: -
v_gene: TRBV6-5
CDR3nt: TGTGCCAGCAGTCTAGGGGGGAGCAATCAGCCCCAGCATTTT
CDR3aa: CASSLGGSNQPQHF

j_gene: TRBJ2-3
abundance: -
d_gene: -
v_gene: TRBV11-1
CDR3nt: TGTGTCAGCGGATCCTGGACGGGAGTGGGGGGTACGCAGTATTTT
CDR3aa: CVSGSWTGVGGTQYF

j_gene: TRBJ2-7
abundance: many
d_gene: TRBD2
v_gene: TRBV11-2
CDR3nt: TGTGCCAGCAGCTTAGCTGGGACTAGCGGGAACTACGAGCAGTACTTC
CDR3aa: CASSLAGTSGNYEQYF

j_gene: TRBJ2-1
abundance: -
d_gene: -
v_gene: TRBV11-3
CDR3nt: TGTGCCAGTAGCCAAGATGGTAACGATGAGCAGTTCTTC
CDR3aa: CASSQDGNDEQFF

j_gene: TRBJ2-3
abundance: -
d_gene: -
v_gene: TRBV6-5
CDR3nt: TGTGCCAGCAGTTACTCCTTGGCCCGTAGGGGCACAGATACGCAGTATTTT
CDR3aa: CASSYSLARRGTDTQYF

j_gene: TRBJ2-1
abundance: few
d_gene: -
v_gene: TRBV29-1
CDR3nt: TGCAGCGTTGAAGATCTAACGTCCTCCTACAATGAGCAGTTCTTC
CDR3aa: CSVEDLTSSYNEQFF

j_gene: TRBJ1-5
abundance: -
d_gene: -
v_gene: TRBV30
CDR3nt: TGTGCCTGGAGTGTAGAGGGGAATCAGCCCCAGCATTTT
CDR3aa: CAWSVEGNQPQHF

j_gene: TRBJ2-5
abundance: -
d_gene: TRBD1
v_gene: TRBV4-1
CDR3nt: TGCGCCAGCAGCCGCAGGACAGGGGTTAACCAAGAGACCCAGTACTTC
CDR3aa: CASSRRTGVNQETQYF

j_gene: TRBJ2-3
abundance: -
d_gene: -
v_gene: TRBV11-2
CDR3nt: TGTGCCAGCAGCTCCAGGGGTTCTCGGGGTACAGATACGCAGTATTTT
CDR3aa: CASSSRGSRGTDTQYF

j_gene: TRBJ2-3
abundance: few
d_gene: TRBD1
v_gene: TRBV7-8
CDR3nt: TGTGCCAGCAGCTACAGGGGAGTAGCAGATACGCAGTATTTT
CDR3aa: CASSYRGVADTQYF

j_gene: TRBJ2-5
abundance: many
d_gene: TRBD2
v_gene: TRBV6-1
CDR3nt: TGTGCCAGCAGTGAAGGTCCTAGCGGGAAGGAGACCCAGTACTTC
CDR3aa: CASSEGPSGKETQYF

j_gene: TRBJ2-3
abundance: -
d_gene: TRBD2
v_gene: TRBV25-1
CDR3nt: TGTGCCAGCAGTGAAACCCGACTAGCTTCCAGAGATACGCAGTATTTT
CDR3aa: CASSETRLASRDTQYF

j_gene: TRBJ2-5
abundance: -
d_gene: TRBD2
v_gene: TRBV6-1
CDR3nt: TGTGCCAGCAGAACAAGGGGAGGGATAGAGACCCAGTACTTC
CDR3aa: CASRTRGGIETQYF

j_gene: TRBJ2-7
abundance: few
d_gene: TRBD1
v_gene: TRBV28
CDR3nt: TGTGCCAGTCTACAGGGGTACGAGCAGTACTTC
CDR3aa: CASLQGYEQYF

j_gene: TRBJ2-3
abundance: many
d_gene: -
v_gene: TRBV12-3/TRBV12-4
CDR3nt: TGTGCCAGCAGTACAGTCAGTACGCAGTATTTT
CDR3aa: CASSTVSTQYF

j_gene: TRBJ2-7
abundance: many
d_gene: TRBD1
v_gene: TRBV11-3
CDR3nt: TGTGCCAGCAGCTCCGGGACAGACGAGCAGTACTTC
CDR3aa: CASSSGTDEQYF

j_gene: TRBJ2-2
abundance: many
d_gene: -
v_gene: TRBV6-2/TRBV6-3
CDR3nt: TGTGCCAGCAGTAACGACTGGAACACCGGGGAGCTGTTTTTT
CDR3aa: CASSNDWNTGELFF

j_gene: TRBJ1-5
abundance: -
d_gene: TRBD1
v_gene: TRBV6-2/TRBV6-3
CDR3nt: TGTGCCAGCAACTGGACAGGGCAAAATCTGCCCCAGCATTTT
CDR3aa: CASNWTGQNLPQHF

j_gene: TRBJ2-1
abundance: many
d_gene: -
v_gene: TRBV12-3/TRBV12-4
CDR3nt: TGTGCCAGCAGGTTAAGTGGGACTCCAAATGAGCAGTTCTTC
CDR3aa: CASRLSGTPNEQFF

j_gene: TRBJ2-5
abundance: -
d_gene: TRBD2
v_gene: TRBV11-1
CDR3nt: TGTACCAGCATCTCCGGGCTAGCGGGATACGGTGGGACCCAGTACTTC
CDR3aa: CTSISGLAGYGGTQYF

j_gene: TRBJ2-3
abundance: -
d_gene: -
v_gene: TRBV4-2
CDR3nt: TGTGTCAGCAGCCCTCGATGGACCTACACAGATACGCAGTATTTT
CDR3aa: CVSSPRWTYTDTQYF

j_gene: TRBJ2-1
abundance: -
d_gene: -
v_gene: TRBV12-3/TRBV12-4
CDR3nt: TGTGCCTCCTCCCCTGAGTGGGAGATTTACAATGAGCAGTTCTTC
CDR3aa: CASSPEWEIYNEQFF

j_gene: TRBJ2-7
abundance: once
d_gene: TRBD1
v_gene: TRBV28
CDR3nt: TGTGCCAGCAGTTTCTTGATGATCCAGGGGGCTGGCGAGCAGTACTTC
CDR3aa: CASSFLMIQGAGEQYF

j_gene: TRBJ2-6
abundance: -
d_gene: -
v_gene: TRBV29-1
CDR3nt: TGCAGCGTTGATCTTTCCTCTGGGGCCAACGTCCTGACTTTC
CDR3aa: CSVDLSSGANVLTF

j_gene: TRBJ2-7
abundance: many
d_gene: -
v_gene: TRBV14
CDR3nt: TGTGCCAGCAGCCAAGACTGGCGGAACTCCTACGAGCAGTACTTC
CDR3aa: CASSQDWRNSYEQYF

j_gene: TRBJ2-2
abundance: -
d_gene: -
v_gene: TRBV6-2/TRBV6-3
CDR3nt: TGTGCCAGCAGTTCCAGGAGGACCGGGGAGCTGTTTTTT
CDR3aa: CASSSRRTGELFF

j_gene: TRBJ1-2
abundance: -
d_gene: TRBD1
v_gene: TRBV6-1
CDR3nt: TGTGCCAGCAGTCCCGGGGCGCGGGACAGGCCCTATGGCTACACCTTC
CDR3aa: CASSPGARDRPYGYTF

j_gene: TRBJ1-5
abundance: -
d_gene: -
v_gene: TRBV7-8
CDR3nt: TGTGCCAGCTGCCCCACGTTAAGTGGCAATCAGCCCCAGCATTTT
CDR3aa: CASCPTLSGNQPQHF

j_gene: TRBJ1-1
abundance: -
d_gene: -
v_gene: TRBV11-2
CDR3nt: TGTGCCAGCAGCTTAGGCAGGTCATCTGAAGCTTTCTTT
CDR3aa: CASSLGRSSEAFF

j_gene: TRBJ1-1
abundance: -
d_gene: TRBD1
v_gene: TRBV11-2
CDR3nt: TGTGCCAGCAGTTCTGCAGGGGGACACAAGAGCACTGAAGCTTTCTTT
CDR3aa: CASSSAGGHKSTEAFF

j_gene: TRBJ2-3
abundance: -
d_gene: TRBD1
v_gene: TRBV12-3/TRBV12-4
CDR3nt: TGTGCCAGCGGGGACAGCCCGCGGGATACGCAGTATTTT
CDR3aa: CASGDSPRDTQYF

j_gene: TRBJ2-3
abundance: -
d_gene: TRBD2
v_gene: TRBV5-4
CDR3nt: TGTGCCAGCAGCTTGGAGACTAGCGGGAGGGGGATAGGTACGCAGGATTTT
CDR3aa: CASSLETSGRGIGTQDF

j_gene: TRBJ2-4
abundance: -
d_gene: TRBD2
v_gene: TRBV11-1
CDR3nt: TGTGCCAGCAGCTTTCCCGGGACTAGTGGGACCGAAAGCATTCAGTACTTC
CDR3aa: CASSFPGTSGTESIQYF

j_gene: TRBJ2-1
abundance: -
d_gene: -
v_gene: TRBV4-3
CDR3nt: TGCGCCAGCAACCTTGCTCCCTTACGGACAAGGGGATACAATGAACAGTTCTTC
CDR3aa: CASNLAPLRTRGYNEQFF

j_gene: TRBJ2-1
abundance: many
d_gene: -
v_gene: TRBV6-6
CDR3nt: TGTGCCAGCACAACCGGGACTCAGTACAATGAGCAGTTCTTC
CDR3aa: CASTTGTQYNEQFF

j_gene: TRBJ2-5
abundance: -
d_gene: -
v_gene: TRBV29-1
CDR3nt: TGCAGTATTGATCTAGCGACGGAGACCCAGTACTTC
CDR3aa: CSIDLATETQYF

j_gene: TRBJ2-1
abundance: many
d_gene: -
v_gene: TRBV12-3/TRBV12-4
CDR3nt: TGTGCCAGCAGCTTGATGTTAAGCGAGCAGTTCTTC
CDR3aa: CASSLMLSEQFF

j_gene: TRBJ1-1
abundance: once
d_gene: -
v_gene: TRBV4-3
CDR3nt: TGCGCCGGCAGCCAAGAAGGCAGGGGGAACACTGAAGCTTTCTTT
CDR3aa: CAGSQEGRGNTEAFF

j_gene: TRBJ2-5
abundance: -
d_gene: -
v_gene: TRBV12-3/TRBV12-4
CDR3nt: TGTGCCAGCAGTTTAAAATCTGGACAAGAGACCCAGTACTTC
CDR3aa: CASSLKSGQETQYF

j_gene: TRBJ1-1
abundance: -
d_gene: TRBD1
v_gene: TRBV4-1
CDR3nt: TGCGCCAGCAGCCCCTTACAGGGGGCGCGCGGCATGAAAGCTTTCTTT
CDR3aa: CASSPLQGARGMKAFF